The clone carrying this T cell receptor beta chain came up a few times. The target antigen is unknown. Per germline, CDR1 MNHEY and CDR2 SMNVEV (reference sequence). The CDR3 runs 14 residues. After removal of 3 bases from V and 1 base from J, the junction contained 2 bases not matched to a gene. The data are from a study of cytomegalovirus exposure and HLA in healthy donors. Study-wide context: The same platform was used for the roughly 120 validation repertoires and the approximately 670 first-cohort repertoires, a later analysis reported.

The protocol was immunoSEQ multiplex PCR, while the TCRdb copy is restricted to in-frame clones and leaves out a portion. The profile covers 55,000 to 70,000 clones, with around 90% appearing a single time and approximately 2.1% taken by the ten largest. Notes on the study in general: As was reported, the classifier diagnosed cytomegalovirus status with high specificity and sensitivity.

Separate from the approximately 670-subject first cohort, the roughly 120-subject validation cohort was the one that the donors belonged to. The chain recombines TRBV27 with TRBJ1-1; 7 bases align to TRBD1. Sequencing was carried out using PBMCs. This clonotype was sampled from a woman aged 25-40 years in good health and CMV-seronegative. Here the CDR3 DNA reads TGTGCCAGCAGTTTTGGGACAGCGAACACTGAAGCTTTCTTT. Amino acids: CASSFGTANTEAFF.